The entry below describes one T cell receptor (beta chain). For every subset, genomic DNA was evenly distributed across several immunoSEQ plates. Profiled with immunoSEQ multiplex PCR; TCRdb holds only in-frame clones, not every one. This sample has some 1 million clones, with 75% found just once. The data derive from a study of shared clonotypes between healthy human individuals. CDR3 size: 17 residues. V lost 0 bases to trimming and J lost 0 bases, with 15 bases between them. Germline V gene lookup returns CDR1 SGHNT and CDR2 YYREEE (reference sequence). The sequenced material came from memory CD4+ T cells sorted from blood. The subset was: CD45RA-negative fraction. This chain connects TRBV5-4 to TRBJ1-1; tentative D call: TRBD1 (6 bases). The sequence derives from a man aged 18 to 30 in good health. The CDR3 bases are TGTGCCAGCAGCTTGGCTCTTAAAGGGGGAATGAACACTGAAGCTTTCTTT. Translating gives CASSLALKGGMNTEAFF. Combining the CDR3 with reference TRBV5-4 and TRBJ1-1 gives the whole variable domain ETGVTQSPTHLIKTRGQQVTLRCSSQSGHNTVSWYQQALGQGPQFIFQYYREEENGRGNFPPRFSGLQFPNYSSELNVNALELDDSALYLCASSLALKGGMNTEAFFGQGTRLTVV.